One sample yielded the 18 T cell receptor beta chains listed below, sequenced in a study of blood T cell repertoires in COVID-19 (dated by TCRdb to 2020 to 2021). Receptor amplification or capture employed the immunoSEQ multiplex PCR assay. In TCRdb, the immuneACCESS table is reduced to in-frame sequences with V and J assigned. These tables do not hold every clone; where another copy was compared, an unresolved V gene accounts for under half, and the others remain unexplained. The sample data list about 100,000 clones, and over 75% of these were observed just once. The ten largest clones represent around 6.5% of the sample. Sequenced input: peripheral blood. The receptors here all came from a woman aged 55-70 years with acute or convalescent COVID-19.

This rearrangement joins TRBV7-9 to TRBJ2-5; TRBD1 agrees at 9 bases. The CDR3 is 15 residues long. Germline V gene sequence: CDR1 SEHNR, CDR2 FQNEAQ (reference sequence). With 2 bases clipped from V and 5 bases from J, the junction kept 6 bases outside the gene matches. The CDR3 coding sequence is TGTGCCAGCAGCTTAAACAGGGGGCGCGGGGAGACCCAGTACTTC. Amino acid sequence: CASSLNRGRGETQYF.

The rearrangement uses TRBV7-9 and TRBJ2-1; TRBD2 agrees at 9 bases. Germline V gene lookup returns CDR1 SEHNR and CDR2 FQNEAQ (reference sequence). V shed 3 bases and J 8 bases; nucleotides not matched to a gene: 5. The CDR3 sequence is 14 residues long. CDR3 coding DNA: TGTGCCAGCAGCTTGGCGGGAGGGCCCGATGAGCAGTTCTTC. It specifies CASSLAGGPDEQFF.

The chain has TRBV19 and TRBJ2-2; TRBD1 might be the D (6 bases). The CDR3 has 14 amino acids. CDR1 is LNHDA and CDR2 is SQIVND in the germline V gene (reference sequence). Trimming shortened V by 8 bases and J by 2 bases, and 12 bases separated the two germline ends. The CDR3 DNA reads TGTGCCAGTGGAGACAGGTCCAACACCGGGGAGCTGTTTTTT. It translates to CASGDRSNTGELFF.

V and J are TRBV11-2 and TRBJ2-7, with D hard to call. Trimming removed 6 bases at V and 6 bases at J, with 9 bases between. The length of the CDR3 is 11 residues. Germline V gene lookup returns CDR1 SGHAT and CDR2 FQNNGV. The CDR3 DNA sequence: TGTGCCAGCAGTCAAGCGTCCGAGCAGTACTTC. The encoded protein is CASSQASEQYF.

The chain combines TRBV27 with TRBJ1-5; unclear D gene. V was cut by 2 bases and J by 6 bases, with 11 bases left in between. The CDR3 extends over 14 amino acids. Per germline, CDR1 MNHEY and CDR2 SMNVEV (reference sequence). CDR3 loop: CASSLVGVGQPQHF. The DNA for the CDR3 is TGTGCCAGCAGTTTAGTCGGGGTGGGTCAGCCCCAGCATTTT.

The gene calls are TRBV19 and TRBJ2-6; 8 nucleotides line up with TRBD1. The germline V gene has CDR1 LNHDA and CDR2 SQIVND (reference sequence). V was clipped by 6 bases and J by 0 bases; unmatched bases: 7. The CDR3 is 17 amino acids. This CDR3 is CASSAGTGFSGANVLTF. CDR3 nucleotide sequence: TGTGCCAGTAGCGCCGGGACAGGCTTCTCTGGGGCCAACGTCCTGACTTTC.

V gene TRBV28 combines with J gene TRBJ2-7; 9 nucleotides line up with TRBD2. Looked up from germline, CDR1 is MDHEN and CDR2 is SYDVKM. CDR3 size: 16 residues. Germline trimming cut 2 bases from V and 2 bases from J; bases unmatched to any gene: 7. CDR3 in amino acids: CASSLRGGRGAYEQYF. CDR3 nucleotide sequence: TGTGCCAGCAGTTTACGGGGCGGGAGGGGGGCCTACGAGCAGTACTTC. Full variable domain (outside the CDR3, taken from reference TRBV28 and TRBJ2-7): DVKVTQSSRYLVKRTGEKVFLECVQDMDHENMFWYRQDPGLGLRLIYFSYDVKMKEKGDIPEGYSVSREKKERFSLILESASTNQTSMYLCASSLRGGRGAYEQYFGPGTRLTVT.

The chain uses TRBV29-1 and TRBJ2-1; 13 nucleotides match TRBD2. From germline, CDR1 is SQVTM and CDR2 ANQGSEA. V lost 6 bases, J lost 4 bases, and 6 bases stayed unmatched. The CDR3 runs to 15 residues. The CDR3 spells CSVLAGGGIYNEQFF. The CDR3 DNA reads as TGCAGCGTACTAGCGGGAGGGGGGATATACAATGAGCAGTTCTTC.

For the CDR3, the DNA is TGCAGCGTAATCAGGGGTGAAGCCAAAAACATTCAGTACTTC. Translated: CSVIRGEAKNIQYF. V and J are TRBV29-1 and TRBJ2-4, with D perhaps TRBD1 (6 bases). The CDR3 extends over 14 amino acids. Trimming took off 6 bases at V and 0 bases at J, with 12 bases between the two ends. The germline CDR1 and CDR2 sequences are SQVTM and ANQGSEA.

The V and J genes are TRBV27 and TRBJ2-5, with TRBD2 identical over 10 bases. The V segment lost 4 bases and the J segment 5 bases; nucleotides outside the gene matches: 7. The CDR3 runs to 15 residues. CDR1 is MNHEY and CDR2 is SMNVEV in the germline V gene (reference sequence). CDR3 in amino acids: CASSSGTSARETQYF. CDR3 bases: TGTGCCAGCAGTTCCGGGACTAGCGCACGGGAGACCCAGTACTTC.

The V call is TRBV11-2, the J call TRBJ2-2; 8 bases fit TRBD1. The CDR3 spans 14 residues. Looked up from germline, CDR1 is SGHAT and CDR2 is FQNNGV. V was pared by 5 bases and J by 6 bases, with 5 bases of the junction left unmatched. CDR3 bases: TGTGCCAGCAGCCGACAGGGGCCCCCCGGGGAGCTGTTTTTT. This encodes CASSRQGPPGELFF.

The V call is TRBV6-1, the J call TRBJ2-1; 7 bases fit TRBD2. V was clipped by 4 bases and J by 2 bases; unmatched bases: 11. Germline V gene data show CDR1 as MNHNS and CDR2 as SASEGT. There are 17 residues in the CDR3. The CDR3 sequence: CASSGPPGGVPYNEQFF. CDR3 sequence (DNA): TGTGCCAGCAGTGGGCCGCCGGGAGGCGTACCCTACAATGAGCAGTTCTTC.

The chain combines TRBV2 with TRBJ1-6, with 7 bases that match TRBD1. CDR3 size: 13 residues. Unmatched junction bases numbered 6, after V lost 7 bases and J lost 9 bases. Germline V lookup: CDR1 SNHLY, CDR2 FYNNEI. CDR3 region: CASKTGISSPLHF. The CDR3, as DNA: TGTGCCAGCAAGACAGGGATAAGTTCACCCCTCCACTTT.

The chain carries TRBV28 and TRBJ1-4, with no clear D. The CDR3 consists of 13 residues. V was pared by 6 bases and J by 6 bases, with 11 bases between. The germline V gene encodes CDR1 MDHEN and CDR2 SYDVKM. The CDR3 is CASRGGHDEKLFF. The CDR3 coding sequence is TGTGCCAGCAGGGGAGGGCATGATGAAAAACTGTTTTTT.

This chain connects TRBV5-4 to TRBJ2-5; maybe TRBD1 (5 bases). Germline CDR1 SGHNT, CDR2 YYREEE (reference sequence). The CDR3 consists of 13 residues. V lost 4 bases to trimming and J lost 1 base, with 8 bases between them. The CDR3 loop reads CASSVDTQETQYF. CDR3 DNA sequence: TGTGCCAGCAGCGTGGACACCCAAGAGACCCAGTACTTC.

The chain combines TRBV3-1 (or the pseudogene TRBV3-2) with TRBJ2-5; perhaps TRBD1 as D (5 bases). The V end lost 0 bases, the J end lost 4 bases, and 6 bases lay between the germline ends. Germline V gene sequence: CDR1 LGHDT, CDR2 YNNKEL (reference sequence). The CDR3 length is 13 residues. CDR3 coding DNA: TGTGCCAGCAGCCAAGATAGGGGAGAGACCCAGTACTTC. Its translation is CASSQDRGETQYF.

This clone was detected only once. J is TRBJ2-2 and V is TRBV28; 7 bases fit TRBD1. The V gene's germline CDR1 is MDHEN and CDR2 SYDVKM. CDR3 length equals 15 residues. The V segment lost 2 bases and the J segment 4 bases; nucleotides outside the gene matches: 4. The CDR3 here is CASSLGSGGTGELFF. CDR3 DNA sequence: TGTGCCAGCAGTTTAGGGTCAGGGGGCACCGGGGAGCTGTTTTTT.

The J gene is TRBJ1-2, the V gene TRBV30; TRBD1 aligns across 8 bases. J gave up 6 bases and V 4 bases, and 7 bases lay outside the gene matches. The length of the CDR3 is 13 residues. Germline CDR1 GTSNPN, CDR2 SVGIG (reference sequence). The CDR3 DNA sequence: TGTGCCTGGAAAGGACAGGGCGGTAATGGCTACACCTTC. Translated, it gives CAWKGQGGNGYTF.